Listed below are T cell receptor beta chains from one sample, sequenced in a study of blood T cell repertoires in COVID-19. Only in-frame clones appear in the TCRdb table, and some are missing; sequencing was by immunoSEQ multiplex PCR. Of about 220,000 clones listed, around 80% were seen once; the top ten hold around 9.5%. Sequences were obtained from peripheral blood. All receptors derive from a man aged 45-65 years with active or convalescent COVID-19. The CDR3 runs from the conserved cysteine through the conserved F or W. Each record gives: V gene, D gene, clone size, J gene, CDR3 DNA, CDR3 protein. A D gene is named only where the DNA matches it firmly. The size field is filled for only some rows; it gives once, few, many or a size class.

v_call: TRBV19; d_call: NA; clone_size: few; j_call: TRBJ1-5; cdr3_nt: TGTGCCAGTAGTATCGCCTACCCACCGGGCAATCAGCCCCAGCATTTT; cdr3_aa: CASSIAYPPGNQPQHF
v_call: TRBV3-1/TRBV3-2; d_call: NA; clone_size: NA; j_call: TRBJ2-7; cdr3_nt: TGTGCCAGCAGCCAAGATACGTTGGGGCTTCAGTACTTC; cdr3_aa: CASSQDTLGLQYF
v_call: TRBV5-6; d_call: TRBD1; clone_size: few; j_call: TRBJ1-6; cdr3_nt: TGTGCCAGCAGCTTGGCCCCCTCGAGACAGGGGAATTCACCCCTCCACTTT; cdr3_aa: CASSLAPSRQGNSPLHF
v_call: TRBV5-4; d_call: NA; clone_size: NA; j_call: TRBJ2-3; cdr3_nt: TGTGCCAGCAGCCCCCCCGGGGTAGCGAGCACAGATACGCAGTATTTT; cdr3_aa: CASSPPGVASTDTQYF
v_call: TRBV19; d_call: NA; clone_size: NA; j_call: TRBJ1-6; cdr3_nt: TGTGCCAGTAGTACCCGGACAGACCATAATTCACCCCTCCACTTT; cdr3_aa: CASSTRTDHNSPLHF
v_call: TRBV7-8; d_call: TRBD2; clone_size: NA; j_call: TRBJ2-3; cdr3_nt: TGTGCCAGCAGCTTCTTTGTTAGCGGGGGGCCCGGGGGAGATACGCAGTATTTT; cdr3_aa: CASSFFVSGGPGGDTQYF
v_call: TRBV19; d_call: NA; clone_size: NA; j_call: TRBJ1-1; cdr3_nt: TGTGCCAGTACCGGGTCAATGACCACTGAAGCTTTCTTT; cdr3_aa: CASTGSMTTEAFF
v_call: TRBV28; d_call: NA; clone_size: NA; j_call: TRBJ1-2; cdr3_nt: TGTGCCAGCAGTTTGGGAGGGCTCGGCTACACCTTC; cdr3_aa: CASSLGGLGYTF
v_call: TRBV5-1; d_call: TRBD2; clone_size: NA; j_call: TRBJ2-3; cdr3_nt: TGCGCCAGCAGCTTGGGACTAGCGGGAGCTCCAGATACGCAGTATTTT; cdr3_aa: CASSLGLAGAPDTQYF
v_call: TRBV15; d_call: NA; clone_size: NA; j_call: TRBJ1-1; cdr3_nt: TGTGCCACCAGCAGAGCAGTTATGAACACTGAAGCTTTCTTT; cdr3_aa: CATSRAVMNTEAFF
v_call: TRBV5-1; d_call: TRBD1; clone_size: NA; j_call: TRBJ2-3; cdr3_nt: TGCGCCAGCAGCTATTGGGAGACGAGGGGGCTTAGCACAGATACGCAGTATTTT; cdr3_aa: CASSYWETRGLSTDTQYF
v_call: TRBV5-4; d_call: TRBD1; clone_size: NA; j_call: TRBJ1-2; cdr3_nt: TGTGCCAGCAGCTTGGAAGACAGGGCCCCAGAAGGCTACACCTTC; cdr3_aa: CASSLEDRAPEGYTF
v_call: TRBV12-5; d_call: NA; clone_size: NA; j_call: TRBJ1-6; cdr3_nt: TGTGCTAGTGGTTTGGTTCAGGGTTTCCGATCACCCCTCCACTTT; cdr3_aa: CASGLVQGFRSPLHF
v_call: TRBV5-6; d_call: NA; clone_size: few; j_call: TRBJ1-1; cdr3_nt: TGTGCCAGCAGTTACCTAGACACTGAAGCTTTCTTT; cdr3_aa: CASSYLDTEAFF
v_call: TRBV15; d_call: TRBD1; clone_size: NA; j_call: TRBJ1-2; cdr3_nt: TGTGCCACCAGCAGAAACCGGGACAGGGCTTCAAGGGGCTACACCTTC; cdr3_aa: CATSRNRDRASRGYTF
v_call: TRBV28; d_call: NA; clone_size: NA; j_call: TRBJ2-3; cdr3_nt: TGTGCCAGCAGTCCCGTCTCACCGGGGATTCGCACAGATACGCAGTATTTT; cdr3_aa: CASSPVSPGIRTDTQYF
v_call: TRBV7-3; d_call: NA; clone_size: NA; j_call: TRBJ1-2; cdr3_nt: TGTGCCAGCAGCACCGATCCGGTGGATGGCTACACCTTC; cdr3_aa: CASSTDPVDGYTF
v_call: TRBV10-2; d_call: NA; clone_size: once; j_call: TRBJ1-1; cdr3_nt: TGCGCCAGCAGTGAGGCGGGGGGGGGCACTGAAGCTTTCTTT; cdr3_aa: CASSEAGGGTEAFF
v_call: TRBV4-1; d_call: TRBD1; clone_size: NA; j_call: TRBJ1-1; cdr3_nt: TGCGCCAGTCAGCCAGTCGGGACAGCGAACACTGAAGCTTTCTTT; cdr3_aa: CASQPVGTANTEAFF
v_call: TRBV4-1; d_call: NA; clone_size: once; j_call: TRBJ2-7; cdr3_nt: TGCGCCAGCAGCCAAGTTGCGTATTCGGGGAGGCTGGGCGAGCAGTACTTC; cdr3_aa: CASSQVAYSGRLGEQYF
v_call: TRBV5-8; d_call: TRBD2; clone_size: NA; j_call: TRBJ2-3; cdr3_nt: TGTGCCAGCAGCTCGACCCCGGGGGGGCTAAATACGCAGTATTTT; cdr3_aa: CASSSTPGGLNTQYF
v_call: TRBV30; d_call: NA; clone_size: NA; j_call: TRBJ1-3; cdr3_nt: TGTGCCTGGAGGCAGTTCCCTGGAAACACCATATATTTT; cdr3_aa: CAWRQFPGNTIYF
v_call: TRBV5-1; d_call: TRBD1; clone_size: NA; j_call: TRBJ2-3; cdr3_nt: TGCGCCAGCAGCTTCGACAGGGGTTACACAGATACGCAGTATTTT; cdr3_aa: CASSFDRGYTDTQYF
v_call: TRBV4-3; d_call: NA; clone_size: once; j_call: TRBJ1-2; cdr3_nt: TGCGCCAGCAGCCCGACAGAAGCTAACTATGGCTACACCTTC; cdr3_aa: CASSPTEANYGYTF
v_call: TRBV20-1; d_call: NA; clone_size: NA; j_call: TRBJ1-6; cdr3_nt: TGCAGTGCTAGTGACAGTACCCACTATAATTCACCCCTCCACTTT; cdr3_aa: CSASDSTHYNSPLHF
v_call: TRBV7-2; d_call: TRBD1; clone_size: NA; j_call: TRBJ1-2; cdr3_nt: TGTGCCAGCGGTATCACCGGGACAGGGCGTTCCCTGGATGGCTATGGCTACACCTTC; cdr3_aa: CASGITGTGRSLDGYGYTF
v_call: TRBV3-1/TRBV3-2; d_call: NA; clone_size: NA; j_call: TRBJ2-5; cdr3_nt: TGTGCCAGCAGCCAAGATCGGCCGGGGCGGGGGACCCAGTACTTC; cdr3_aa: CASSQDRPGRGTQYF
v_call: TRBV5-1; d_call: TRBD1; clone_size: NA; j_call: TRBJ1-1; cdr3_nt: TGCGCCAGCAGCTCCCGGACAGGGGGTGACACTGAAGCTTTCTTT; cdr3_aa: CASSSRTGGDTEAFF